Listed below are T cell receptor beta chains from one sample, sequenced in a study of T-cell reconstitution after alpha-beta-depleted transplantation in children. TCRdb passed the PCR reads through MiXCR, listing each CDR3 protein once. Of some 600,000 distinct CDR3 sequences in the sample, around 17% were seen once. Sequencing used PBMCs from the stem cell graft donor, obtained from the stem cell graft. The origin of the receptors is a human donor who donated a stem cell graft to a child with acute myeloid leukemia. CDR3s include the opening cysteine and the closing phenylalanine or tryptophan. Each record gives: V gene, J gene, clone size, D gene, CDR3 DNA, CDR3 protein. D genes are given only for firm matches. Part of the rows lack a size; the others show once, few, many or a class for expanded clones.

>TRBV28|TRBJ1-2|-|-
TGTGCCAGCACCATTCAATCAAACTATGGCTACACCTTC
CASTIQSNYGYTF
>TRBV20-1|TRBJ2-7|many|TRBD1
TGCAGTGCTAGCCCCCCGGGACAGGCGTCCTACGAGCAGTACTTC
CSASPPGQASYEQYF
>TRBV13|TRBJ1-1|few|-
TGTGCCAGCAGCTTAGTGGGAGAGGGCGGAATGAACACTGAAGCTTTCTTT
CASSLVGEGGMNTEAFF
>TRBV4-1|TRBJ1-6|-|-
TGCGCCAGCAGCCAAGGGGTAACACCCCTCCACTTT
CASSQGVTPLHF
>TRBV20-1|TRBJ1-5|many|-
TGCAGTGCTAGACTCGACAGCCGTTTCAGCCCGGAGCATTTT
CSARLDSRFSPEHF
>TRBV5-5|TRBJ1-1|-|TRBD1
TGTGCCTCTGAGGGGGCTATTGGGTTCACTGAAGCTTTCTTT
CASEGAIGFTEAFF
>TRBV10-2|TRBJ1-5|-|-
TGCGCCAGCAGTGAAATCAACAGGGTGAATCAGCCCCAGCATTTT
CASSEINRVNQPQHF
>TRBV27|TRBJ2-3|few|TRBD2
TGTGCCAGCAGTTTACAGACGGGGGGTAGCACAGATACGCAGTATTTT
CASSLQTGGSTDTQYF
>TRBV21-1|TRBJ2-2|few|-
TGTGCCAGCAACTCGGACAAATCGAACACCGGGGAGCTGTTTTTT
CASNSDKSNTGELFF
>TRBV24-1|TRBJ2-1|many|-
TGTGCCACCCAGGACAGATACAATGAGCAGTTCTTC
CATQDRYNEQFF
>TRBV20-1|TRBJ1-2|many|-
TGCAGTGCTAGAGATGTCGGCTACACCTTC
CSARDVGYTF
>TRBV20-1|TRBJ1-1|many|TRBD1
TGCAGTGCTACAAAGAAGGGACAGGGGGTCACTGAAGCTTTCTTT
CSATKKGQGVTEAFF
>TRBV10-3|TRBJ2-7|many|-
TGTGCCATCAGGAACCCTCTAGATGCGCAGACCAGCCTCGAGCAGTACTTC
CAIRNPLDAQTSLEQYF
>TRBV12-3/TRBV12-4|TRBJ1-2|many|-
TGTGCCAGCAGTTTAGGGCCAGGGGATGGCTACACCTTC
CASSLGPGDGYTF
>TRBV5-1|TRBJ1-1|few|TRBD1
TGCGCCAGCAGCAGTCCAGGGGGCCTATCCCTGCGTGAAGCTTTCTTT
CASSSPGGLSLREAFF